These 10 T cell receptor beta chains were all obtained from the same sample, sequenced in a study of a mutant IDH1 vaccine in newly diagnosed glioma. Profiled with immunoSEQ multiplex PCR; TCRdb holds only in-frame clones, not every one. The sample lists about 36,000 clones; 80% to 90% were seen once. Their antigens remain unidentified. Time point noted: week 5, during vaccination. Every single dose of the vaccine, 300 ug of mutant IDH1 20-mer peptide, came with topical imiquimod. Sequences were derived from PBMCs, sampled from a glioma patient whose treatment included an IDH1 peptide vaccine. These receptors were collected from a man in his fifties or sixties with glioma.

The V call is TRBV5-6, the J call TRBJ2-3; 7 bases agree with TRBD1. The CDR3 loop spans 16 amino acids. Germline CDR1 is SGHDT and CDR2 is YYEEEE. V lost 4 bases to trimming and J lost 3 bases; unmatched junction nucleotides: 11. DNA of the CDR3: TGTGCCAGCAGCCCCAGCCAGACAGGGTGGACAGATACGCAGTATTTT. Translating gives CASSPSQTGWTDTQYF.

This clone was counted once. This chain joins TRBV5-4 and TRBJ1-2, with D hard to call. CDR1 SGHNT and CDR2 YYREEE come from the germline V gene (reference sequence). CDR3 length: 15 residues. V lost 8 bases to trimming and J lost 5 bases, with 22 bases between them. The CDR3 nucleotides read TGTGCCAGTTATACCACTGGGGAGAGGGTTTATGGCTACACCTTC. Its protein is CASYTTGERVYGYTF. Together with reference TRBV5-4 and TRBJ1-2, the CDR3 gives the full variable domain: ETGVTQSPTHLIKTRGQQVTLRCSSQSGHNTVSWYQQALGQGPQFIFQYYREEENGRGNFPPRFSGLQFPNYSSELNVNALELDDSALYLCASYTTGERVYGYTFGSGTRLTVV.

CDR3 bases: TGTGCCAGCAGTTATCTGGCGGGGGAGGGGACCCAGTACTTC. The encoded protein is CASSYLAGEGTQYF. The V and J genes are TRBV6-5 and TRBJ2-5; 7 nucleotides agree with TRBD2. V lost 3 bases and J lost 7; bases outside the gene matches: 8. Germline-derived CDR1 and CDR2 are MNHEY and SVGAGI. The CDR3 contains 14 residues.

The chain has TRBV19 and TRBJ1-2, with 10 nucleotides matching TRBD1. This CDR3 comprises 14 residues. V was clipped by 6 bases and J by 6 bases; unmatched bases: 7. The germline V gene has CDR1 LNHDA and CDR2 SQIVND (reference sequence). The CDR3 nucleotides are TGTGCCAGTAGCATGGGACAGGGGCTCCATGGCTACACCTTC. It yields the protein CASSMGQGLHGYTF. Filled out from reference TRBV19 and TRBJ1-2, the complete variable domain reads DGGITQSPKYLFRKEGQNVTLSCEQNLNHDAMYWYRQDPGQGLRLIYYSQIVNDFQKGDIAEGYSVSREKKESFPLTVTSAQKNPTAFYLCASSMGQGLHGYTFGSGTRLTVV.

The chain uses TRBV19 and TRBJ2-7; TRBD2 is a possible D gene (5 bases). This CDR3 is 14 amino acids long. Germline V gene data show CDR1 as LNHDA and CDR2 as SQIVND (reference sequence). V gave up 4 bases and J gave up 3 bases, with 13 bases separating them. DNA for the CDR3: TGTGCCAGTAGTACAGGACTGGGGTTCTACGAGCAGTACTTC. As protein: CASSTGLGFYEQYF.

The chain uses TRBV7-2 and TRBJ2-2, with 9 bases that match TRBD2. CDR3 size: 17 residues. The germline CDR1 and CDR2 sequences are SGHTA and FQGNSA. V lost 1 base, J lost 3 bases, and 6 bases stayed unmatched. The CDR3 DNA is TGTGCCAGCAGCTTAGGTAGCGGGAGATCCTACACCGGGGAGCTGTTTTTT. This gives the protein CASSLGSGRSYTGELFF. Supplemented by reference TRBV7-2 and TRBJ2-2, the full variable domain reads GAGVSQSPSNKVTEKGKDVELRCDPISGHTALYWYRQSLGQGLEFLIYFQGNSAPDKSGLPSDRFSAERTGGSVSTLTIQRTQQEDSAVYLCASSLGSGRSYTGELFFGEGSRLTVL.

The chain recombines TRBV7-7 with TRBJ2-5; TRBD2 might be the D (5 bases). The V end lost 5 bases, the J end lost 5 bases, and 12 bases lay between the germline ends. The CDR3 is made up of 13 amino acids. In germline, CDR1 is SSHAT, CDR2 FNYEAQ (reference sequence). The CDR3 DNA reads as TGTGCCAGCAGCCGGAAAAGAGGGGAGACCCAGTACTTC. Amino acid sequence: CASSRKRGETQYF.

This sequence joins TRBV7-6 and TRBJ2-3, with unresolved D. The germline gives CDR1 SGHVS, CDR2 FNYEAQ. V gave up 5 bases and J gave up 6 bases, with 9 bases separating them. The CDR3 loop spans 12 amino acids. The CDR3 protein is CASSPQADTQYF. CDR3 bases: TGTGCCAGCAGCCCCCAGGCGGATACGCAGTATTTT.

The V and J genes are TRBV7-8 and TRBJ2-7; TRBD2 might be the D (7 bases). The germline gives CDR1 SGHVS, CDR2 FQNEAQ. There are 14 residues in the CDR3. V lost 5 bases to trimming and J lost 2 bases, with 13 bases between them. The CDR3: CASSLGGGAYEQYF. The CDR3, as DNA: TGTGCCAGCAGCCTCGGAGGGGGGGCCTACGAGCAGTACTTC.

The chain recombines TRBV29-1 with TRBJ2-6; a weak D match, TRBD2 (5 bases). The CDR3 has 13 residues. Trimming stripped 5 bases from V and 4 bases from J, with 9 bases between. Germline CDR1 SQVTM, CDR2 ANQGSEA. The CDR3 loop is CSVREGGANVLTF. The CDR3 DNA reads TGCAGCGTTCGCGAGGGCGGGGCCAACGTCCTGACTTTC.